The sequence of this T cell receptor beta chain was determined in a study of T-cell memory formation after mild COVID-19. On the study more broadly: In these data, TCR clusters were largely donor specific. Study results and caveats: Detection of some responders pre-infection suggested pre-existing cross-reactive memory T cells participated. Day 37-peaking second-wave clones had unconfirmed SARS-CoV-2 specificity.

This CDR3 contains 14 residues. After removal of 6 bases from V and 9 bases from J, the junction contained 7 bases not matched to a gene. Many counts were recorded for this clonotype. Its antigen is unidentified. TCR alpha and TCR beta cDNA libraries carrying sample barcodes and UMIs came from 5'RACE with constant-segment primers. One entry per CDR3 protein, called by TCRdb with MiXCR from the 5' RACE reads. This sample has under 450,000 distinct CDR3 sequences; 14% occur once, and the top ten carry around a fifth. The chain couples TRBV12-3 or TRBV12-4 to TRBJ1-6, with TRBD1 matching over 8 bases. Material for sequencing was PBMCs or a T cell subset sorted from them (not recorded which). This TCR came from a man between 18 and 29 years old who had mild COVID-19 (a few samples of this study predate the infection). Cell type and time point are not known. The DNA of the CDR3 is TGTGCCAGCAGAAATGGACAGGGCCCTTCACCCCTCCACTTT. This sequence encodes CASRNGQGPSPLHF.